This TCR beta chain stems from a study of blood T cell repertoires in COVID-19. At the level of the study: The United States, Italy and Spain supplied acute and convalescent COVID-19 samples.

V shed 2 bases, J shed 6 bases, and the junction held 2 bases outside the gene matches. Looked up from germline, CDR1 is MNHNS and CDR2 is SASEGT. The CDR3 consists of 13 residues. Source study methods: For nucleated cells, counts were estimated from reference gene primer amplification. Assay: immunoSEQ multiplex PCR; the TCRdb copy retains only in-frame clones and omits some. D and trimming were read from the DNA, whereas the V and J calls and clone size are those reported in that table. The sample has 11,000 to 15,000 clones; about 90% are singletons. Sample: peripheral blood. The TCR sequence derives from a human donor in a cohort sampled during active COVID-19. The chain is built from TRBV6-1 and TRBJ2-5; 8 bases fit TRBD1. CDR3 DNA: TGTGCCAGCAGTGAACAGGGGGCTAAGACCCAGTACTTC. It codes for CASSEQGAKTQYF.